This entry concerns a single TCR beta chain. Its antigen is still unknown. No base qualities exist here, and no much larger clone lies one base off it. The sample belongs to a study of OX40 agonist ivuxolimab in advanced cancers. Turning to the overall study: The costimulatory receptor OX40 (CD134) was targeted by ivuxolimab, a fully human IgG2 agonistic monoclonal antibody. Patients were allowed to have had prior anti-PD-1, anti-PD-L1 or anti-CTLA-4 therapy, and approximately 40% of the dose-escalation patients had previously received checkpoint inhibitors. Of the approximately 50 dose-escalation patients, hepatocellular carcinoma was present in some 19, melanoma in some 15, renal cell carcinoma in 9 and head and neck cancer in 9. In the dose-escalation cohort, approximately 82% of patients were male, and the mean age was around 60 years, with a range of roughly 20 to 80. The paper covers the monotherapy dose-escalation part of the phase I ivuxolimab trial, which included N of about 50 patients. Three dose-escalation patients achieved partial responses, one with hepatocellular carcinoma and two with cutaneous melanoma. Peripheral TCRbeta sequencing was intended to test whether TCR sequence diversity was altered and clonal T-cell expansion was caused by ivuxolimab. Intravenous ivuxolimab was administered to patients every 2 weeks at six dose levels: 0.01, 0.1, 0.3, 1.5, 3 and 10 mg/kg. On the study overall, not on this receptor specifically: In the 0.1-3.0 mg/kg groups, partial responders had among the lowest normalized peripheral clonal expansion, particularly in CD8+ T cells. The antigen specificity of the clonally expanded peripheral T cells was not determined. On average, CD8+ T cells showed more expanded clones than CD4+ T cells after ivuxolimab. At doses of 0.1 to 3.0 mg/kg, clonal expansion of both CD4+ and CD8+ blood T cells was observed from baseline to week 6. Low levels of normalized T-cell clonal expansion were also seen in some patients who did not respond.

Trimming takes 10 bases from V and 8 bases from J, and the germline ends sit 14 bases apart. The CDR3 sequence holds 11 residues, the cysteine and phenylalanine included. The sequence is cut down to CDR3 DNA, 33 bases in frame from base 1. As encoded in the germline V gene, CDR1 is MNHEY while CDR2 is SVGAGI. The trial excluded patients who had a history of autoimmune disease or who were on systemic immunosuppression. Peripheral blood for TCR sequencing was collected from all dose cohorts at baseline, on cycle 4 day 1, and on cycle 7 day 1. Samples were obtained from an open-label, multicenter, first-in-human phase I dose-escalation trial of ivuxolimab. Adults with locally advanced or metastatic head and neck squamous cell, hepatocellular, melanoma or renal cell carcinoma were enrolled in the trial. Before TCR sequencing, CD4+ T cells and CD8+ T cells were sorted from peripheral blood as separate populations.

For sequencing of the TCRbeta CDR3 region, genomic DNA was extracted from the sorted cells. The immunoSEQ Assay was used for sequencing of TCRbeta CDR3 regions. TCRdb's version of the immuneACCESS table is confined to in-frame rearrangements and falls short of the full clone set. An unresolved V gene accounts for under half of the shortfall where checked; the remainder is of unknown origin. For this sample there are some 100,000 clones; 70% to 90% appear just once. The ten largest make up just under 0.8% of the sample. In this chain, TRBV6-5 is recombined with TRBJ1-2; a weak D assignment points to TRBD1 (5 bases agree). This clonotype originated in an adult with an advanced solid tumor such as melanoma, head and neck, liver or kidney cancer. The material sequenced was CD4+ or CD8+ T cells sorted from blood, taken in a trial of the OX40 agonist ivuxolimab. The DNA is TGTGCCATCTTAACCGGGGCCGGCTACACCTTC. This sequence encodes CAILTGAGYTF.